This TCR beta chain was recorded in a study of blood T cell repertoires in COVID-19. Study summary: Acute and convalescent COVID-19 samples came from the United States, Italy and Spain. Sources were T cells, B-cell-depleted T cells, or PBMCs; the material itself was cDNA or gDNA.

In the original workflow: Using reference gene primer amplification, nucleated cell counts were estimated. Assay used: immunoSEQ multiplex PCR; TCRdb lists only in-frame clones, some missing. The V and J calls and clone size were taken over from that table, and D and trimming were inferred from the DNA. The table records 150,000 or so clones, around three quarters of them present only once. The clonotype comes from a man of 80 years or more with acute or convalescent COVID-19. Material: peripheral blood.

CDR3 bases: TGTGCCAGCAGCGTCTTAGCGGGGGGCACAGATACGCAGTATTTT. It specifies CASSVLAGGTDTQYF. The V call is TRBV9, the J call TRBJ2-3; 9 nucleotides align to TRBD2. V was clipped by 2 bases and J by 1 base; unmatched bases: 2. The CDR3 covers 15 residues. The germline gives CDR1 SGDLS, CDR2 YYNGEE.